The present TCR beta chain was sequenced within a study of T cells in Graves' hyperthyroidism and ophthalmopathy. TCR beta CDR3 regions were amplified from RNA transcripts. In the first-round RT-PCR of the TCR CDR3, the HTBI primer set was used. TCRdb called the multiplex PCR reads again in MiXCR, with one record for every CDR3 protein. The sample has approximately 640,000 distinct CDR3 sequences; 15% to 20% are singletons. Findings of the study overall: A 13 V-J signature model discriminated ophthalmopathy versus stable hyperthyroidism.

As for this clonotype: As yet, its antigen is unknown.

V dropped 4 bases and J dropped 7 bases, with 23 bases sitting between them. The CDR3 is 17 residues long. Germline assignment: CDR1 GTSNPN and CDR2 SVGIG (reference sequence). Those with hyperthyroidism were 18 to 65 years old, newly diagnosed, and ill for under 2 months. Patients were excluded because of uncontrolled infection, other autoimmune disease, pregnancy or lactation. This sequence originates from a man aged 50 or older with Graves' hyperthyroidism. The sample consisted of blood. The chain combines TRBV30 with TRBJ1-6; TRBD1 might be the D (6 bases). The CDR3 DNA follows: TGTGCCTGGAAACGGGGGCGGACCGCCGTTGAGAATTCACCCCTCCACTTT. Encoded protein: CAWKRGRTAVENSPLHF.